This is a list of T cell receptor beta chains from one sample in a study of T cells after yellow fever vaccination. From the 5' RACE reads, TCRdb called clonotypes with MiXCR, one entry per CDR3 protein. The sample consists of 200,000 or so distinct CDR3 sequences, roughly 6.3% of them appearing once. The sample here was CD4+ T cells sorted from PBMCs, taken on the day of the yellow fever booster vaccination. The receptor source for this set is a man aged 25-40 years who received the YFV17D yellow fever vaccine. Both conserved end residues are part of each CDR3. The order of the fields is V gene, clone size, J gene, D gene, CDR3 DNA, CDR3 protein. D genes are given only for firm matches. Some rows mark clone size as missing; the rest say once, few, many or name a class of expanded clone.

>TRBV7-2|few|TRBJ2-3|TRBD2
TGTGCCAGCAGCTTAGAGGGGACTAGCAACTTTAAGCGACCGTATTTT
CASSLEGTSNFKRPYF
>TRBV20-1|few|TRBJ2-1|TRBD2
TGCAGTGCTAGAATGGGGACTAGCGGTTACAATGAGCAGTTCTTC
CSARMGTSGYNEQFF
>TRBV12-3/TRBV12-4|.|TRBJ2-4|.
TGTGCCAGCAGGGAAACAGTGGCCAAAAACATTCAGTACTTC
CASRETVAKNIQYF
>TRBV7-9|.|TRBJ2-5|TRBD2
TGTGCCAGCAGCTTATTATCTAGCGGACCCCAAGAGACCCAGTACTTC
CASSLLSSGPQETQYF
>TRBV18|few|TRBJ2-2|.
TGTGCCAGCCAACCCGACAGGAACACCGGGGAGCTGTTTTTT
CASQPDRNTGELFF
>TRBV20-1|few|TRBJ2-5|TRBD1
TGCAGTGCTTCCCTCGGGACAGACCCCCAAGAGACCCAGTACTTC
CSASLGTDPQETQYF
>TRBV20-1|.|TRBJ1-2|TRBD1
TGCAGTGCCCGTCAACCCGGGACAGGAAATGGCTACACCTTC
CSARQPGTGNGYTF
>TRBV6-1|few|TRBJ2-3|.
TGTGCCAGCACTCCGGGACCCCCTCGAAATACGCAGTATTTT
CASTPGPPRNTQYF
>TRBV7-8|many|TRBJ2-1|.
TGTGCCAGCAGCTTTAAGGGGATTGAGCAGTTCTTC
CASSFKGIEQFF
>TRBV20-1|many|TRBJ2-2|.
TGCAGTGCAACAAGGGTTACGGGCACCGGGGAGCTGTTTTTT
CSATRVTGTGELFF
>TRBV14|many|TRBJ2-7|.
TGTGCCAGCAGCCAGGGTAAAGGGATCTCCTACGAGCAGTACTTC
CASSQGKGISYEQYF
>TRBV20-1|.|TRBJ1-1|.
TGCAGTGCTAGTGAGCAAAACACTGAAGCTTTCTTT
CSASEQNTEAFF
>TRBV20-1|few|TRBJ2-3|.
TGCAGTGCTAGAGATCAGAAGGGGGAGTTCACCACAGATACGCAGTATTTT
CSARDQKGEFTTDTQYF
>TRBV5-4|.|TRBJ2-5|TRBD2
TGTGCCAGCAGCTTGGAGTGGCGGGAGCAAGAGACCCAGTACTTC
CASSLEWREQETQYF
>TRBV11-2|many|TRBJ1-1|.
TGTGCCAGCAGCAGGGAGATGAACACTGAAGCTTTCTTT
CASSREMNTEAFF
>TRBV6-1|.|TRBJ1-1|TRBD1
TGTGCCAGCAGGGGACAGCTGAACACTGAAGCTTTCTTT
CASRGQLNTEAFF
>TRBV20-1|.|TRBJ2-5|.
TGCAGTGCCCACCAGCAAGAGACCCAGTACTTC
CSAHQQETQYF
>TRBV7-2|.|TRBJ2-1|.
TGTGCCAGCAGCCACCCCAACAATGAGCAGTTCTTC
CASSHPNNEQFF
>TRBV7-9|.|TRBJ1-1|TRBD1
TGTGCCAGCAGCTCCTACCGGACAGGGTTGAACACTGAAGCTTTCTTT
CASSSYRTGLNTEAFF
>TRBV18|few|TRBJ2-5|.
TGTGCCAGCTCACCAAGGCCAGGGGAGACCCAGTACTTC
CASSPRPGETQYF
>TRBV20-1|.|TRBJ2-5|TRBD2
TGCAGTGCTGGACTAGCGGGAGGATCAGGGACCCAGTACTTC
CSAGLAGGSGTQYF
>TRBV18|few|TRBJ1-2|.
TGTGCCAGCTCACCAAGCACAGGGTTGGGGTATGGCTACACCTTC
CASSPSTGLGYGYTF
>TRBV25-1|few|TRBJ2-2|TRBD1
TGTGCCAGCAGTGCAGGACAGGGGGGTAACACCGGGGAGCTGTTTTTT
CASSAGQGGNTGELFF
>TRBV20-1|.|TRBJ2-3|.
TGCAGTGCTAGGGGACGAGTTGCAGATACGCAGTATTTT
CSARGRVADTQYF
>TRBV30|few|TRBJ1-1|TRBD1
TGTGCCTGGAGCCGAAACAGGGGAACTGAAGCTTTCTTT
CAWSRNRGTEAFF
>TRBV11-2|few|TRBJ2-1|.
TGTGCCAGCAGCTTAAAGTTATCCGCAGGAGAGGATGAGCAGTTCTTC
CASSLKLSAGEDEQFF
>TRBV20-1|.|TRBJ2-5|TRBD2
TGCAGTGCTAGAGAAGGGACTAGCGGGAGGTTGAGAGGGTACTTC
CSAREGTSGRLRGYF
>TRBV7-2|.|TRBJ2-1|TRBD2
TGTGCCAGCACCCCGGGTAGCGGGAGAGTTTGGAATGAGCAGTTCTTC
CASTPGSGRVWNEQFF
>TRBV15|.|TRBJ2-5|.
TGTGCCACCAGCAGGGAGGGACATAACGGGGAGACCCAGTACTTC
CATSREGHNGETQYF
>TRBV5-1|many|TRBJ2-7|TRBD2
TGCGCCAGCAGCTTGGTAATAGCGGGAGAGAGTTACGAGCAGTACTTC
CASSLVIAGESYEQYF
>TRBV5-1|many|TRBJ1-2|TRBD1
TGCGCCAGCAGCCGGGGACAGGTGGACTATGGCTACACCTTC
CASSRGQVDYGYTF
>TRBV28|.|TRBJ1-1|TRBD1
TGTGCCAGCAGGTCGACAGGGGTGAACACTGAAGCTTTCTTT
CASRSTGVNTEAFF
>TRBV30|.|TRBJ2-7|TRBD1
TGTGCCTGGACGCCGGGACAGCCCTACGAGCAGTACTTC
CAWTPGQPYEQYF
>TRBV2|many|TRBJ2-5|.
TGTGCCAGCAGTAAGCTTGTGGCAGTACAAGAGACCCAGTACTTC
CASSKLVAVQETQYF
>TRBV20-1|many|TRBJ2-3|.
TGCAGTGCTAAAGTTGGAGTCACAGATACGCAGTATTTT
CSAKVGVTDTQYF
>TRBV12-3/TRBV12-4|.|TRBJ1-2|TRBD1
TGTGCCAGCAGTTTTTCCGGGACAGGGCACTATGGCTACACCTTC
CASSFSGTGHYGYTF
>TRBV5-6|.|TRBJ2-1|.
TGTGCCAGCAGCTGGACCCAAGGGTGGGATGAGCAGTTCTTC
CASSWTQGWDEQFF
>TRBV5-1|few|TRBJ2-3|TRBD2
TGCGCCAGCAGCTGGGTAGCGGGAGGAGCTGAAGATACGCAGTATTTT
CASSWVAGGAEDTQYF
>TRBV2|.|TRBJ1-6|.
TGTGCCAGCAGTGATGCCTTTCCCTCCTTGTTAAGCTCCTATAATTCACCCCTCCACTTT
CASSDAFPSLLSSYNSPLHF
>TRBV9|few|TRBJ1-2|.
TGTGCCAGCAGCGTAGATGACAGGATGATTTATGGCTACACCTTC
CASSVDDRMIYGYTF
>TRBV7-2|few|TRBJ1-5|.
TGTGCCAGCAGCTTCGAGGGGGATCAGCCCCAGCATTTT
CASSFEGDQPQHF
>TRBV7-9|many|TRBJ1-4|.
TGTGCCAGCAGCTTCGGAAGGGAGGAAAAACTGTTTTTT
CASSFGREEKLFF
>TRBV4-3|many|TRBJ2-5|.
TGCGCCAGCAGCCAATCACCGTACCAAGAGACCCAGTACTTC
CASSQSPYQETQYF
>TRBV15|.|TRBJ2-5|.
TGTGCCACCAGCAGAGTCTCTAAAGAGACCCAGTACTTC
CATSRVSKETQYF
>TRBV5-1|few|TRBJ2-5|.
TGCGCCAGCAGCTTGCGGGACAACCAAGAGACCCAGTACTTC
CASSLRDNQETQYF
>TRBV27|.|TRBJ1-4|.
TGTGCCAGCAGTACCCTCACAGGGCTGCTGTTTTTT
CASSTLTGLLFF
>TRBV5-1|many|TRBJ2-3|.
TGCGCCAGCAGCTTGGAGGGTGACGCCCTCACAGATACGCAGTATTTT
CASSLEGDALTDTQYF
>TRBV23-1|.|TRBJ2-7|.
TGCGCCAGCAGTCTGATCCACGGGTTAGTTCGCGAGCAGTACTTC
CASSLIHGLVREQYF
>TRBV6-2/TRBV6-3|.|TRBJ2-1|TRBD2
TGTGCCAGCAGTTACTGTGCAGTACTAGCGGGAGCCAAAACCGAGCAGTTCTTC
CASSYCAVLAGAKTEQFF
>TRBV6-1|.|TRBJ1-5|TRBD1
TGTGCCAGCAGAAATACAGGGGATCAGCCCCAGCATTTT
CASRNTGDQPQHF
>TRBV5-1|many|TRBJ1-5|TRBD1
TGCGCCAGCAGCCTAGGGACAGGCAATCAGCCCCAGCATTTT
CASSLGTGNQPQHF
>TRBV20-1|many|TRBJ2-1|TRBD2
TGCAGTGCTCCAGATTTTCTAGCGGGGCTGAATGAGCAGTTCTTC
CSAPDFLAGLNEQFF
>TRBV20-1|few|TRBJ2-2|.
TGCAGTGCTAGGGGGACGGCGAACACCGGGGAGCTGTTTTTT
CSARGTANTGELFF
>TRBV20-1|many|TRBJ2-3|.
TGCAGTGCTACCGCCGGGAACACAGATACGCAGTATTTT
CSATAGNTDTQYF
>TRBV7-2|many|TRBJ2-1|.
TGTGCCAGCAGTGACGGGGGGCGCACTAATGAGCAGTTCTTC
CASSDGGRTNEQFF
>TRBV20-1|few|TRBJ2-5|TRBD2
TGCAGTGCTAGACCCGGGACTAGCGGGAGTCAGACCCAGTACTTC
CSARPGTSGSQTQYF
>TRBV4-3|.|TRBJ2-5|.
TGCGCCAGCAGCCAAGGAGAATGGGAGACCCAGTACTTC
CASSQGEWETQYF
>TRBV5-1|few|TRBJ1-2|.
TGCGCCAGCAGCTTGGACTTGTCTAGCTATGGCTACACCTTC
CASSLDLSSYGYTF
>TRBV20-1|.|TRBJ2-7|.
TGCAGTGCTAGTGCCCTACTAGGTAGCCCCTACGAGCAGTACTTC
CSASALLGSPYEQYF
>TRBV7-2|few|TRBJ2-7|.
TGTGCCAGCAGCTTGGCGTTCGTCGGGAGTAGGCCCTACGAGCAGTACTTC
CASSLAFVGSRPYEQYF